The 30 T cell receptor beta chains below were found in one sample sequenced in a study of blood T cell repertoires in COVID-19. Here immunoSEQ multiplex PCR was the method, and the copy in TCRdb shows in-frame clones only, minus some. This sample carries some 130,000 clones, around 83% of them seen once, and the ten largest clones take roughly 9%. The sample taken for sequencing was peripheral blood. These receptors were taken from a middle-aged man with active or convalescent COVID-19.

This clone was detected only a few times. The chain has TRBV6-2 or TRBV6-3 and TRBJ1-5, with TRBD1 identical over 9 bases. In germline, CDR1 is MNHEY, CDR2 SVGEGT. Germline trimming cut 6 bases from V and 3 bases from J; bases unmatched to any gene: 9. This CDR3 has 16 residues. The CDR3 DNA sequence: TGTGCCAGCAGCGCCACCGGGACAGGGTTCAATCAGCCCCAGCATTTT. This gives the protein CASSATGTGFNQPQHF.

The CDR3 coding sequence is TGTGCCAGCAAAGGTGGGCAGATGAACACCGGGGAGCTGTTTTTT. It yields the protein CASKGGQMNTGELFF. J is TRBJ2-2 and V is TRBV6-6; no firm D call. V lost 7 bases to trimming and J lost 1 base, with 13 bases between them. CDR1 and CDR2 from the germline V gene are MNHNY and SVGAGI (reference sequence). The CDR3 runs 15 residues.

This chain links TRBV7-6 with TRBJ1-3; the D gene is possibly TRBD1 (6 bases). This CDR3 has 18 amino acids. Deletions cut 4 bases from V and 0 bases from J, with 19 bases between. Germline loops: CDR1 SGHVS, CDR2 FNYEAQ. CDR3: CASSSLPGTLSSGNTIYF. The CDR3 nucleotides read TGTGCCAGCAGCTCCCTACCCGGGACACTGAGCTCTGGAAACACCATATATTTT.

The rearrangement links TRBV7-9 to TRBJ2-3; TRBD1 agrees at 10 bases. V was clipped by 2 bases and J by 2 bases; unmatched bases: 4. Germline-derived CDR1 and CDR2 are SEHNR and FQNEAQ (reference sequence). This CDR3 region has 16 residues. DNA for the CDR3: TGTGCCAGCAGCTTAAAGACAGGGGGCTTCACAGATACGCAGTATTTT. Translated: CASSLKTGGFTDTQYF.

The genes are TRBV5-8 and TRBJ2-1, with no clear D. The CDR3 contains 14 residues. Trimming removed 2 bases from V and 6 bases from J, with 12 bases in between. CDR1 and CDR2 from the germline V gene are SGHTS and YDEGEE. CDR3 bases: TGTGCCAGCAGCTTTATAGAGGCCGGCAATGAGCAGTTCTTC. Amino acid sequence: CASSFIEAGNEQFF.

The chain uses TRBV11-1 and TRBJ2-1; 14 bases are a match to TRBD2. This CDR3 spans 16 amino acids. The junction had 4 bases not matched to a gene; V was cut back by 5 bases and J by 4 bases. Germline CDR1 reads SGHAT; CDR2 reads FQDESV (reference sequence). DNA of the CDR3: TGTGCCAGCAGCCGAGGACTAGCGGGGGGATACAATGAGCAGTTCTTC. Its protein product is CASSRGLAGGYNEQFF.

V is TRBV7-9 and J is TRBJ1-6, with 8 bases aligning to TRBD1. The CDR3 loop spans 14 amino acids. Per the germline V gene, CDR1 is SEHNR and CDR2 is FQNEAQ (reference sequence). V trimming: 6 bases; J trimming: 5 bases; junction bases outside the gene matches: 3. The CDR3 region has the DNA TGTGCCAGCAGTACGACAGGGGATAATTCACCCCTCCACTTT. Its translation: CASSTTGDNSPLHF.

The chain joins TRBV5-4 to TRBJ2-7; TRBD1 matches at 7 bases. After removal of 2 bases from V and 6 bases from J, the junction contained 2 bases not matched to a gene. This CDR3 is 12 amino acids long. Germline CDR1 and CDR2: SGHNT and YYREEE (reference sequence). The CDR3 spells CASSFPGGEQYF. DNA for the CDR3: TGTGCCAGCAGCTTCCCAGGGGGCGAGCAGTACTTC.

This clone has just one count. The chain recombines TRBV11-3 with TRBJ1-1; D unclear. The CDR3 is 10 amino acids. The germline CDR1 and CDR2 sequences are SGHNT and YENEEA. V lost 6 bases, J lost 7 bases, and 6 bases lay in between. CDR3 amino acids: CASRRVEAFF. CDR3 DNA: TGTGCCAGCAGGAGGGTTGAAGCTTTCTTT. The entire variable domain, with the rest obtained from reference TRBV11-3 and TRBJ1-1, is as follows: EAGVVQSPRYKIIEKKQPVAFWCNPISGHNTLYWYLQNLGQGPELLIRYENEEAVDDSQLPKDRFSAERLKGVDSTLKIQPAELGDSAVYLCASRRVEAFFGQGTRLTVV.

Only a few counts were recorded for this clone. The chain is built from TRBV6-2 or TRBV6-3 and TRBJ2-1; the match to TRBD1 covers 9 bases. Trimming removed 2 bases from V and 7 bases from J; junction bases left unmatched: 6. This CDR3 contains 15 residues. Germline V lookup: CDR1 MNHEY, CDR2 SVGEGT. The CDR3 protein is CASSYPGTGRNEQFF. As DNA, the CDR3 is TGTGCCAGCAGTTACCCCGGGACAGGGCGGAATGAGCAGTTCTTC.

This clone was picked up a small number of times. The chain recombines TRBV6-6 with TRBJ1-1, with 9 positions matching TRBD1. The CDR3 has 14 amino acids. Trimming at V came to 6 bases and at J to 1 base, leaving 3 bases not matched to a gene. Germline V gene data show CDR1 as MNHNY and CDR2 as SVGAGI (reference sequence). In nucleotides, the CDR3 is TGTGCCAGCAGCCCGACAGGGGGGAACACTGAAGCTTTCTTT. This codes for CASSPTGGNTEAFF.

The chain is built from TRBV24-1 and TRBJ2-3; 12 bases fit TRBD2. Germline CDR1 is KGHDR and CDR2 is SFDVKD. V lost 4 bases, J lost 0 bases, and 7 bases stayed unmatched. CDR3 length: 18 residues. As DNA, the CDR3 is TGTGCCACCAGTGACACTGGACTAGCGGGGACTAGCACAGATACGCAGTATTTT. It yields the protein CATSDTGLAGTSTDTQYF.

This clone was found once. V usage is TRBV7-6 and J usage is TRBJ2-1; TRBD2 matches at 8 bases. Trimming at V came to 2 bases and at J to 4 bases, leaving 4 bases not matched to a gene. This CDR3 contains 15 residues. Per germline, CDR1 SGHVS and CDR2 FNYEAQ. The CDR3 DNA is TGTGCCAGCAGCTTAAACGGGGGGGTTTACAATGAGCAGTTCTTC. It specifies CASSLNGGVYNEQFF.

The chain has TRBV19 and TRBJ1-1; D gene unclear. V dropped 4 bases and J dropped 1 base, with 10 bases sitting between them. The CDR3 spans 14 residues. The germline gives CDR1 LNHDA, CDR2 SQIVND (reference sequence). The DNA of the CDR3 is TGTGCCAGTAGTAGGGCCGAGAAGAACACTGAAGCTTTCTTT. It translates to CASSRAEKNTEAFF. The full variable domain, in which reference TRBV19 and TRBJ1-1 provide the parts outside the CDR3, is DGGITQSPKYLFRKEGQNVTLSCEQNLNHDAMYWYRQDPGQGLRLIYYSQIVNDFQKGDIAEGYSVSREKKESFPLTVTSAQKNPTAFYLCASSRAEKNTEAFFGQGTRLTVV.

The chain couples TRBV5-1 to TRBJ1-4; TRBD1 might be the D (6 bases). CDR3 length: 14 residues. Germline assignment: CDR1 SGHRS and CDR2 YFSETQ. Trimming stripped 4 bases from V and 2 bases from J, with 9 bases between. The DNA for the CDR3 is TGCGCCAGCAGCAGCGGACAGACTAATGAAAAACTGTTTTTT. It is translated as CASSSGQTNEKLFF. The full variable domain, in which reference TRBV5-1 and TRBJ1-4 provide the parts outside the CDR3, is KAGVTQTPRYLIKTRGQQVTLSCSPISGHRSVSWYQQTPGQGLQFLFEYFSETQRNKGNFPGRFSGRQFSNSRSEMNVSTLELGDSALYLCASSSGQTNEKLFFGSGTQLSVL.

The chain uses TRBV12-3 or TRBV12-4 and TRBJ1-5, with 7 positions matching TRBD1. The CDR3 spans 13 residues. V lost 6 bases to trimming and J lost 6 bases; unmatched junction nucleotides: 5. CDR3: CASSTRTGQPQHF. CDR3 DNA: TGTGCCAGCAGCACCCGGACAGGTCAGCCCCAGCATTTT.

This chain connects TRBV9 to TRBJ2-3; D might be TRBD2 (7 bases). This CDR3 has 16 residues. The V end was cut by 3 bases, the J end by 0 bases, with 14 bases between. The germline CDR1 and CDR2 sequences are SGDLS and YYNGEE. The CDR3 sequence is CASSERGGQSTDTQYF. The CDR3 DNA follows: TGTGCCAGCAGCGAGAGGGGGGGGCAGAGCACAGATACGCAGTATTTT. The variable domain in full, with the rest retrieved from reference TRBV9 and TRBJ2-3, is DSGVTQTPKHLITATGQRVTLRCSPRSGDLSVYWYQQSLDQGLQFLIQYYNGEERAKGNILERFSAQQFPDLHSELNLSSLELGDSALYFCASSERGGQSTDTQYFGPGTRLTVL.

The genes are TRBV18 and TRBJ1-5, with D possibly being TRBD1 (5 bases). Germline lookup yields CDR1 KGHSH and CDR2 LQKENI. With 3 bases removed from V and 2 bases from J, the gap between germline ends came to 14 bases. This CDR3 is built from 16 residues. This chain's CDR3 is CASSPTGVGGNQPQHF. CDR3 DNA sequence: TGTGCCAGCTCACCCACGGGGGTAGGCGGCAATCAGCCCCAGCATTTT.

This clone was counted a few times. The CDR3 loop reads CASSLSGYGYKNTEAFF. The CDR3 DNA reads TGTGCCAGCAGCTTGTCCGGGTATGGCTATAAGAACACTGAAGCTTTCTTT. The rearrangement joins TRBV7-9 to TRBJ1-1; no clear D gene. V was cut by 3 bases and J by 1 base, with 18 bases left in between. Germline-derived CDR1 and CDR2 are SEHNR and FQNEAQ (reference sequence). This CDR3 is built from 17 residues.

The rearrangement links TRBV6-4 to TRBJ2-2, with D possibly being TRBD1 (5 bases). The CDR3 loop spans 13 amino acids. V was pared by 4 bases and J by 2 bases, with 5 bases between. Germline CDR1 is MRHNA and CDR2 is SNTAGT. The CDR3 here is CASSGTNTGELFF. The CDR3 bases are TGTGCCAGCAGTGGGACAAACACCGGGGAGCTGTTTTTT.

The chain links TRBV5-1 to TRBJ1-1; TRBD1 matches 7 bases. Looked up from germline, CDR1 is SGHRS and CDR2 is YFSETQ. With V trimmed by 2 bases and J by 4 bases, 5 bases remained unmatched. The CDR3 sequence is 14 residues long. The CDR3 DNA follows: TGCGCCAGCAGCTTAGTTACAGGGGTCACTGAAGCTTTCTTT. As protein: CASSLVTGVTEAFF.

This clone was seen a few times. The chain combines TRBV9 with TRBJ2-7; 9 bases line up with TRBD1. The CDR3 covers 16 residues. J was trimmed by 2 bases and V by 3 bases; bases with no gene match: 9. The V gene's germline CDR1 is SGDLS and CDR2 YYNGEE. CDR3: CASSASAGTGTYEQYF. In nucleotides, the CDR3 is TGTGCCAGCAGCGCGAGTGCCGGGACAGGGACCTACGAGCAGTACTTC.

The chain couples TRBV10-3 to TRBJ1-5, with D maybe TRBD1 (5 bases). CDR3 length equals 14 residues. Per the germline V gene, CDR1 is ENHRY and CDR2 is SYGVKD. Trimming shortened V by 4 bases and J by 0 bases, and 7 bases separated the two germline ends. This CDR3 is CAISGGDSNQPQHF. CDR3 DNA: TGTGCCATCAGTGGGGGGGATAGCAATCAGCCCCAGCATTTT.

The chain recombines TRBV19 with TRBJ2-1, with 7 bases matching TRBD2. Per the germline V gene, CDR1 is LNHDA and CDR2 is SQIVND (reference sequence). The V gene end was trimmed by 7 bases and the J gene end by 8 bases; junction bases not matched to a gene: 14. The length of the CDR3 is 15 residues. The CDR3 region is CASTANGLAVHEQFF. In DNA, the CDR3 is TGTGCCAGTACCGCGAATGGGCTAGCGGTGCATGAGCAGTTCTTC.

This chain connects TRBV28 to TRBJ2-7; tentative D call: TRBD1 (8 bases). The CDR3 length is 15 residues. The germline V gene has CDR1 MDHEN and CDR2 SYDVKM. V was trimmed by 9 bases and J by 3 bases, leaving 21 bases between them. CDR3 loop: CASVQGGAAYYEQYF. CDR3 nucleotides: TGTGCCAGTGTACAGGGGGGGGCGGCCTACTACGAGCAGTACTTC.

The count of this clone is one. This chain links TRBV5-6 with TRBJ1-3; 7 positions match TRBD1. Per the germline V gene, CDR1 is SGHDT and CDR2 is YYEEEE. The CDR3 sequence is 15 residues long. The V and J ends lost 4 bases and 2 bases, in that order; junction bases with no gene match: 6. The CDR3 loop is CASSLAGQAGNTIYF. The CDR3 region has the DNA TGTGCCAGCAGCCTTGCTGGACAGGCTGGAAACACCATATATTTT.

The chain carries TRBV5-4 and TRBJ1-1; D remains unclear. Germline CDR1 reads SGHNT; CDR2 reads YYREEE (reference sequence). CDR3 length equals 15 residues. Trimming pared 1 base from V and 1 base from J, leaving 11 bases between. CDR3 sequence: CASSLMGGGNTEAFF. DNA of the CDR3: TGTGCCAGCAGCTTGATGGGAGGTGGGAACACTGAAGCTTTCTTT.

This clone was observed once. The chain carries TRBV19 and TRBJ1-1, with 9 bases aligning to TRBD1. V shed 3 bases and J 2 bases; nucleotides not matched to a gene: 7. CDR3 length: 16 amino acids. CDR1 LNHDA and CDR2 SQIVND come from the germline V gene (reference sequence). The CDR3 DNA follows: TGTGCCAGTAGTATTTTACAGGGGGCAGGTAACACTGAAGCTTTCTTT. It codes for CASSILQGAGNTEAFF.

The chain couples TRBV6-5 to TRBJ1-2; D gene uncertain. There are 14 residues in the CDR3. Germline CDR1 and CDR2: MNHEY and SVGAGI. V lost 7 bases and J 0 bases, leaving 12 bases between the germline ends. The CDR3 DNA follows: TGTGCCAGCAATAACGGGGTATCTAACTATGGCTACACCTTC. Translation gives CASNNGVSNYGYTF.

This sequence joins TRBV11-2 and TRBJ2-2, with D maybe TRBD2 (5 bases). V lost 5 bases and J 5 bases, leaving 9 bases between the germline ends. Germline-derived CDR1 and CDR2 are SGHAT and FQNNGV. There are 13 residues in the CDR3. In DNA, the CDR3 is TGTGCCAGCAGCCGGACTCGGACCGGGGAGCTGTTTTTT. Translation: CASSRTRTGELFF.